The next 24 T cell receptor beta chains were all read from a single sample in a study of shared clonotypes between healthy human individuals. The data were produced by immunoSEQ multiplex PCR, yet TCRdb's version contains in-frame clones alone and is incomplete. This sample yields 1 million to 1.3 million clones, of which roughly 74% are seen a single time; 0.55% to 0.7% belongs to the top ten. The sequenced sample was memory CD4+ T cells from PBMCs. The subset was: CD45RA-negative fraction. The source is a young man in good health. Some clones in this sample may be carry-over from other donors' samples.

The chain uses TRBV5-1 and TRBJ2-2; tentative D call: TRBD1 (6 bases). Germline V gene data show CDR1 as SGHRS and CDR2 as YFSETQ. The CDR3 has 14 amino acids. V shed 9 bases and J shed 3 bases, with 15 bases lying between them. In DNA form, the CDR3 reads TGCGCCACCTCGGACAGCCCGGACACCGGGGAGCTGTTTTTT. The encoded protein is CATSDSPDTGELFF.

The V and J genes are TRBV5-3 and TRBJ2-3; D remains unclear. Being an ORF, TRBV5-3 has a function that is uncertain. Between the trimmed V and J ends, which lost 4 bases and 4 bases, there was a span of 10 bases. CDR3 size: 13 residues. The CDR3 here is CARSTNDADTQYF. CDR3 bases: TGTGCCAGAAGCACAAACGACGCAGATACGCAGTATTTT.

This clone was seen once. Other nucleotide sequences from this sample produce the same CDR3. J is TRBJ2-2 and V is TRBV20-1, with D unresolved. CDR3 length: 10 amino acids. Germline V gives CDR1 DFQATT, CDR2 SNEGSKA (reference sequence). V gave up 7 bases and J gave up 5 bases, with 5 bases separating them. The CDR3 sequence: CSVLTGELFF. The CDR3 DNA follows: TGCAGTGTTTTGACCGGGGAGCTGTTTTTT.

The J gene is TRBJ2-1, the V gene TRBV30, with TRBD2 identical over 7 bases. CDR1 GTSNPN and CDR2 SVGIG come from the germline V gene (reference sequence). The CDR3 has 14 residues. V shed 4 bases and J 2 bases; nucleotides not matched to a gene: 5. CDR3 protein: CAWIPAGAYNEQFF. In DNA form, the CDR3 reads TGTGCCTGGATTCCGGCGGGAGCCTACAATGAGCAGTTCTTC. The full variable domain, completed using reference TRBV30 and TRBJ2-1, is SQTIHQWPATLVQPVGSPLSLECTVEGTSNPNLYWYRQAAGRGLQLLFYSVGIGQISSEVPQNLSASRPQDRQFILSSKKLLLSDSGFYLCAWIPAGAYNEQFFGPGTRLTVL.

This chain uses TRBV5-1 with TRBJ1-1; no firm D call. The CDR3 loop spans 15 amino acids. The V and J ends lost 0 bases and 3 bases respectively, with 12 bases between them. CDR1 and CDR2 (germline): SGHRS, YFSETQ. CDR3 bases: TGCGCCAGCAGCTTGGCCGGGGTGGCTGACACTGAAGCTTTCTTT. Translating it yields CASSLAGVADTEAFF.

V usage is TRBV5-6 and J usage is TRBJ1-2; 7 positions match TRBD1. V lost 3 bases, J lost 8 bases, and 7 bases stayed unmatched. This CDR3 is 13 amino acids long. The germline V gene encodes CDR1 SGHDT and CDR2 YYEEEE. The CDR3 nucleotides read TGTGCCAGCAGCTCAAGGGACAGTCGGGGCTACACCTTC. Residues: CASSSRDSRGYTF.

The V call is TRBV7-2, the J call TRBJ1-1, with 7 nucleotides matching TRBD1. The J segment lost 6 bases and the V segment lost 5 bases, leaving 12 bases of the junction unmatched. The CDR3 sequence is 15 residues long. Germline-derived CDR1 and CDR2 are SGHTA and FQGNSA. In nucleotides, the CDR3 is TGTGCCAGCAGCACCCGAGGGGGCCTGGGCGCTGAAGCTTTCTTT. The encoded protein is CASSTRGGLGAEAFF.

As concerns this clone: The same CDR3 is also encoded by other DNA sequences in this sample. The chain uses TRBV15 and TRBJ1-4; D gene ambiguous. CDR1 is LNHNV, CDR2 YYDKDF, per germline (reference sequence). V lost 0 bases and J 7 bases, leaving 6 bases between the germline ends. This CDR3 comprises 13 residues. CDR3 in DNA: TGTGCCACCAGCAGAGACCTAGGTGAAAAACTGTTTTTT. It specifies CATSRDLGEKLFF.

The genes are TRBV25-1 and TRBJ2-1; D is unresolved. V was pared by 3 bases and J by 6 bases, with 12 bases between. The CDR3 length is 14 residues. Germline CDR1 is MGHDK and CDR2 is SYGVNS. The CDR3 coding sequence is TGTGCCAGCAGTGATCCCTGGAATATCAATGAGCAGTTCTTC. Its protein is CASSDPWNINEQFF.

This clone showed up just a few times. The chain links TRBV20-1 to TRBJ1-2; D is uncertain. The CDR3 has 10 amino acids. CDR1 DFQATT and CDR2 SNEGSKA come from the germline V gene (reference sequence). With 1 base removed from V and 8 bases from J, the gap between germline ends came to 5 bases. CDR3 DNA sequence: TGCAGTGCTAGAGTTTGGGGCTACACCTTC. Translating gives CSARVWGYTF.

The J gene is TRBJ1-2, the V gene TRBV2; D uncertain. CDR1 and CDR2 (germline): SNHLY, FYNNEI. The CDR3 has 12 residues. V was pared by 5 bases and J by 1 base, with 5 bases between. CDR3 residues: CASSPNNYGYTF. The CDR3 DNA is TGTGCCAGCAGTCCAAATAACTATGGCTACACCTTC.

V usage is TRBV5-6 and J usage is TRBJ2-7; 9 bases align to TRBD1. Germline CDR1 SGHDT, CDR2 YYEEEE. The junction had 8 bases not matched to a gene; V was cut back by 4 bases and J by 6 bases. The CDR3 totals 14 residues. CDR3: CASSGRDRELEQYF. In DNA, the CDR3 is TGTGCCAGCAGCGGCCGGGACAGGGAGCTCGAGCAGTACTTC.

CDR3: CASSPGGGTMNTEAFF. In DNA, the CDR3 is TGCGCCAGCAGCCCCGGCGGAGGGACAATGAACACTGAAGCTTTCTTT. V is TRBV5-1 and J is TRBJ1-1; D might be TRBD1 (6 bases). The V end lost 4 bases, the J end lost 0 bases, and 16 bases lay between the germline ends. CDR1 and CDR2 from the germline V gene are SGHRS and YFSETQ. The CDR3 covers 16 residues.

Comments on this clone: Within the sample, other DNA sequences also encode this same CDR3. This chain links TRBV10-3 with TRBJ1-2, with D possibly TRBD1 on 6 matching bases. Germline V gene data show CDR1 as ENHRY and CDR2 as SYGVKD. The CDR3 spans 14 residues. V was shortened by 3 bases and J by 4 bases, with 12 bases between the two germline ends. The DNA for the CDR3 is TGTGCCATCAGTGAATCGGGGGGCTCCTATGGCTACACCTTC. It yields the protein CAISESGGSYGYTF.

The gene calls are TRBV18 and TRBJ1-1; D not resolved. The CDR3 consists of 13 residues. Trimming left V 6 bases short and J 4 bases short, with 12 bases between. The V gene's germline CDR1 is KGHSH and CDR2 LQKENI. For the CDR3, the DNA is TGTGCCAGCTCGCCGTCCGAGGTCACTGAAGCTTTCTTT. It encodes CASSPSEVTEAFF. Combining the CDR3 with reference TRBV18 and TRBJ1-1 gives the whole variable domain NAGVMQNPRHLVRRRGQEARLRCSPMKGHSHVYWYRQLPEEGLKFMVYLQKENIIDESGMPKERFSAEFPKEGPSILRIQQVVRGDSAAYFCASSPSEVTEAFFGQGTRLTVV.

This chain links TRBV18 with TRBJ2-5, with 7 bases fitting TRBD1. Germline values: CDR1 KGHSH, CDR2 LQKENI. J lost 4 bases, V lost 5 bases, and 1 base had no gene match. The CDR3 is 12 amino acids. CDR3 region: CASSGTAETQYF. The CDR3 region has the DNA TGTGCCAGCTCAGGGACAGCAGAGACCCAGTACTTC.

In its sample, this clone was seen once. The chain joins TRBV7-2 to TRBJ1-2; 12 positions agree with TRBD1. V trimming: 5 bases; J trimming: 7 bases; junction bases outside the gene matches: 8. The CDR3 runs 15 residues. CDR1 is SGHTA and CDR2 is FQGNSA in the germline V gene. The CDR3, as DNA: TGTGCCAGCAGCCCTAGGGGACAGGGGGCGGGTGGCTACACCTTC. Protein: CASSPRGQGAGGYTF.

This clone was seen a single time. The chain recombines TRBV5-4 with TRBJ2-5; D is uncertain. The length of the CDR3 is 13 residues. The germline CDR1 and CDR2 sequences are SGHNT and YYREEE (reference sequence). The V end lost 0 bases, the J end lost 0 bases, and 3 bases lay between the germline ends. The CDR3 sequence: CASSLGDQETQYF. The CDR3 bases are TGTGCCAGCAGCTTGGGGGACCAAGAGACCCAGTACTTC.

This clone has only a few counts. The chain couples TRBV7-6 to TRBJ1-3, with TRBD1 identical over 9 bases. V lost 5 bases to trimming and J lost 15 bases; unmatched junction nucleotides: 11. There are 13 residues in the CDR3. Germline CDR1 SGHVS, CDR2 FNYEAQ. CDR3 residues: CASSRDGTGPSYF. The CDR3 nucleotides are TGTGCCAGCAGCCGAGACGGGACAGGGCCTTCATATTTT.

J is TRBJ1-5 and V is TRBV27, with no clear D. Germline V gene sequence: CDR1 MNHEY, CDR2 SMNVEV (reference sequence). This CDR3 is 14 amino acids long. The ends were cut back, 1 base at V and 1 base at J, with 5 bases in the middle. CDR3 in amino acids: CASSLWRSNQPQHF. CDR3 bases: TGTGCCAGCAGTTTATGGCGGAGCAATCAGCCCCAGCATTTT.

This clone appeared a few times. The same CDR3 can be traced to other DNA sequences in this sample. The chain employs TRBV29-1 and TRBJ1-1; 8 bases line up with TRBD1. Germline V gene sequence: CDR1 SQVTM, CDR2 ANQGSEA. This CDR3 is built from 12 residues. V was pared by 6 bases and J by 1 base, with 1 base of the junction left unmatched. The CDR3: CSVDRGNTEAFF. In DNA, the CDR3 is TGCAGCGTCGACAGGGGGAACACTGAAGCTTTCTTT.

This clone was counted only a few times. V usage is TRBV6-1 and J usage is TRBJ2-5; no clear D gene. CDR1 is MNHNS and CDR2 is SASEGT in the germline V gene. There are 14 residues in the CDR3. V shed 2 bases and J shed 1 base, with 8 bases lying between them. CDR3 region: CASSERWVQETQYF. The CDR3 DNA sequence: TGTGCCAGCAGTGAAAGGTGGGTCCAAGAGACCCAGTACTTC.

This chain links TRBV25-1 with TRBJ2-2; D is perhaps TRBD2 (6 bases). Trimming took 6 bases from V and 3 from J, leaving 14 bases between them. Germline loops: CDR1 MGHDK, CDR2 SYGVNS. The CDR3 covers 15 residues. The CDR3 bases are TGTGCCAGCAGGAAGGAGGGGAAGGACACCGGGGAGCTGTTTTTT. This sequence encodes CASRKEGKDTGELFF. The full variable domain, rest sourced from reference TRBV25-1 and TRBJ2-2, is EADIYQTPRYLVIGTGKKITLECSQTMGHDKMYWYQQDPGMELHLIHYSYGVNSTEKGDLSSESTVSRIRTEHFPLTLESARPSHTSQYLCASRKEGKDTGELFFGEGSRLTVL.

The J gene is TRBJ1-4, the V gene TRBV28; maybe TRBD1 (6 bases). CDR1 is MDHEN and CDR2 is SYDVKM in the germline V gene. The CDR3 runs to 14 residues. V was trimmed by 5 bases and J by 7 bases, leaving 14 bases between them. The CDR3 here is CASSPGGAGEKLFF. The DNA for the CDR3 is TGTGCCAGCAGTCCCGGGGGGGCGGGTGAAAAACTGTTTTTT.